This T cell receptor beta chain originates from a study of T cells after posttransplantation cyclophosphamide. Study conclusions and caveats: Later post-transplant blood repertoires were often dominated by donor CD8+ memory clones.

Busulfan-fludarabine conditioning, marrow transplant, and cyclophosphamide on days +3 and +4 were administered. Profiled with immunoSEQ multiplex PCR; TCRdb holds only in-frame clones, not every one. The sample contains 8,500 to 13,000 clones, approximately 81% of which appear only once. Points on this clone: Its antigen remains unidentified.

Germline values: CDR1 SGHAT, CDR2 FQNNGV. The CDR3 covers 16 residues. Trimming removed 2 bases from V and 5 bases from J, with 18 bases in between. This chain connects TRBV11-2 to TRBJ1-1; D is perhaps TRBD1 (5 bases). This receptor was obtained from a female patient aged 45-60 years who received an allogeneic stem cell transplant from a related donor, was CMV-positive, and had no GVHD. Some T cells may be the graft donor's. Here the sequenced sample was PBMCs, taken after allogeneic stem cell transplant with posttransplant cyclophosphamide. The CDR3 DNA is TGTGCCAGCAGCTTACTCTCCGGGACTGCGGGGACTGAAGCTTTCTTT. Amino acid sequence: CASSLLSGTAGTEAFF. The whole variable domain, filled in from reference TRBV11-2 and TRBJ1-1, reads EAGVAQSPRYKIIEKRQSVAFWCNPISGHATLYWYQQILGQGPKLLIQFQNNGVVDDSQLPKDRFSAERLKGVDSTLKIQPAKLEDSAVYLCASSLLSGTAGTEAFFGQGTRLTVV.